The present T cell receptor (beta chain) was sequenced within a study of blood T cell repertoires in COVID-19. Background on the study: In each case, the material was cDNA or gDNA derived from T cells, B-cell-depleted T cells, or PBMCs.

Assay used: immunoSEQ multiplex PCR; TCRdb lists only in-frame clones, some missing. Of 70,000 or so clones listed, 80% to 85% were seen once; the top ten hold about a tenth. The CDR3 is 15 residues long. Germline CDR1 reads SGHTA; CDR2 reads FQGNSA. V shed 1 base, J shed 4 bases, and the junction held 2 bases outside the gene matches. What was sequenced was peripheral blood. The receptor comes from a woman of 80 years or more with acute or convalescent COVID-19. The V and J genes are TRBV7-2 and TRBJ1-5; TRBD1 matches at 9 bases. CDR3 in DNA: TGTGCCAGCAGCTTAGGGACAGGGGCAAATCAGCCCCAGCATTTT. Translated: CASSLGTGANQPQHF.